The clone carrying this TCR beta chain has a count of ten or more. Its specificity is unknown. The source of the sample is a study of T cells in Graves' hyperthyroidism and ophthalmopathy. Study results and limitations: Progression to ophthalmopathy was predicted a median of approximately 6.4 months early.

Amplification of TCR beta CDR3 regions was performed using RNA transcripts as template. Using the HTBI primer set, a first-round RT-PCR was run on the TCR CDR3. One entry per CDR3 protein results from TCRdb running MiXCR on the multiplex PCR reads. This table has 250,000 or so distinct CDR3 sequences, about 15% appearing once. Using over 8.5 ml of fresh peripheral blood, PBMCs were prepared. The CDR3 runs to 15 residues. Germline-derived CDR1 and CDR2 are MNHNY and SVGAGI (reference sequence). V lost 0 bases and J 2 bases, leaving 11 bases between the germline ends. J is TRBJ2-7 and V is TRBV6-6; possible D gene TRBD1, 5 bases. This sequence was found in a young woman with Graves' ophthalmopathy. Sequencing was performed on blood. CDR3 nucleotides: TGTGCCAGCAGTTACTCAAAGGGGAACACCTACGAGCAGTACTTC. This encodes CASSYSKGNTYEQYF.